A single sample gave rise to the 26 T cell receptor beta chains below, sequenced in a study of OX40 agonist ivuxolimab in advanced cancers. The assay was immunoSEQ multiplex PCR, and TCRdb's table has in-frame clones only and misses some. Of 50,000 or so clones listed, about 90% are singletons. This material consisted of CD4+ or CD8+ T cells sorted from blood, taken in a trial of the OX40 agonist ivuxolimab. These receptors came from an adult with an advanced solid tumor such as melanoma, head and neck, liver or kidney cancer.

Here the CDR3 reads CASSDPRDEQYF. CDR3 DNA: TGTGCCAGCAGTGATCCGAGGGACGAGCAGTACTTC. The chain links TRBV2 to TRBJ2-7; D is perhaps TRBD2 (5 bases). Trimming took off 3 bases at V and 5 bases at J, with 8 bases between the two ends. This CDR3 spans 12 amino acids. Germline V gene lookup returns CDR1 SNHLY and CDR2 FYNNEI.

The CDR3 spells CASSRPQGPIEKLFF. In DNA form, the CDR3 reads TGCGCCAGCAGCCGGCCCCAGGGACCGATTGAAAAACTGTTTTTT. The chain joins TRBV4-1 to TRBJ1-4; possibly TRBD1 for D (5 bases). The CDR3 loop spans 15 amino acids. V lost 4 bases and J lost 7, with 16 bases in between. Germline CDR1 and CDR2: MGHRA and YSYEKL.

The rearrangement joins TRBV5-1 to TRBJ2-1, with TRBD1 matching over 10 bases. The CDR3 totals 17 residues. From germline, CDR1 is SGHRS and CDR2 YFSETQ. The trim removed 1 base at V and 1 base at J, leaving 5 bases unmatched. The CDR3 DNA reads as TGCGCCAGCAGCTTGTGGACAGGGGGAGAATCCTACAATGAGCAGTTCTTC. Its translation: CASSLWTGGESYNEQFF.

The chain carries TRBV5-6 and TRBJ2-3; no reliable D call. This CDR3 comprises 13 residues. Trimming removed 0 bases at V and 2 bases at J, with 4 bases between. CDR1 and CDR2 from the germline V gene are SGHDT and YYEEEE. The chain's CDR3 is CASSLDTTDTQYF. The DNA for the CDR3 is TGTGCCAGCAGCTTGGATACCACAGATACGCAGTATTTT.

The chain uses TRBV6-6 and TRBJ2-7; 7 bases fit TRBD2. CDR1 is MNHNY, CDR2 SVGAGI, per germline (reference sequence). CDR3 length: 13 amino acids. With 5 bases clipped from V and 6 bases from J, the junction kept 7 bases outside the gene matches. DNA for the CDR3: TGTGCCAGCAGTCTTCATGTAGCGGGCGAGCAGTACTTC. Amino acid sequence: CASSLHVAGEQYF.

The genes are TRBV5-6 and TRBJ2-7, with D unclear. The CDR3 runs to 13 residues. The germline gives CDR1 SGHDT, CDR2 YYEEEE. V was pared by 0 bases and J by 2 bases, with 6 bases between. CDR3 nucleotides: TGTGCCAGCAGCTTGGGGGTGGCCTACGAGCAGTACTTC. This translates into CASSLGVAYEQYF. Looking up the rest from reference TRBV5-6 and TRBJ2-7 gives the full variable domain: DAGVTQSPTHLIKTRGQQVTLRCSPKSGHDTVSWYQQALGQGPQFIFQYYEEEERQRGNFPDRFSGHQFPNYSSELNVNALLLGDSALYLCASSLGVAYEQYFGPGTRLTVT.

This sequence joins TRBV4-3 and TRBJ2-3; D assignment may be TRBD1 or TRBD2 (6 bases each). Trimming left V 4 bases short and J 1 base short, with 12 bases between. The length of the CDR3 is 15 residues. Germline V gives CDR1 LGHNA, CDR2 YSLEER. The chain's CDR3 is CASSPDRRGTDTQYF. The CDR3 nucleotides are TGCGCCAGCAGCCCCGACAGGAGGGGCACAGATACGCAGTATTTT.

This clone was found once. The chain is built from TRBV18 and TRBJ1-2, with D perhaps TRBD1 (5 bases). Germline V gene lookup returns CDR1 KGHSH and CDR2 LQKENI. Trimming took off 6 bases at V and 3 bases at J, with 14 bases between the two ends. CDR3 size: 14 residues. The CDR3 nucleotides are TGTGCCAGCTCTAAACCGGGACGGGACTATGGCTACACCTTC. It specifies CASSKPGRDYGYTF.

The chain has TRBV7-9 and TRBJ2-3; D remains ambiguous. Deletions cut 1 base from V and 2 bases from J, with 1 base between. This CDR3 spans 12 amino acids. In germline, CDR1 is SEHNR, CDR2 FQNEAQ (reference sequence). The CDR3 coding sequence is TGTGCCAGCAGCTTAGACACAGATACGCAGTATTTT. Its protein is CASSLDTDTQYF.

The chain couples TRBV5-8 to TRBJ2-5; TRBD1 might be the D (6 bases). The V end lost 1 base, the J end lost 1 base, and 8 bases lay between the germline ends. The CDR3 has 14 residues. The V gene's germline CDR1 is SGHTS and CDR2 YDEGEE. The CDR3 reads CASSLTQGQETQYF. CDR3 DNA sequence: TGTGCCAGCAGCTTGACACAGGGCCAAGAGACCCAGTACTTC.

The sample holds one count of this clone. The gene calls are TRBV5-4 and TRBJ1-4; D may be TRBD1 (5 bases). V lost 4 bases to trimming and J lost 7 bases, with 20 bases between them. The CDR3 covers 16 residues. Germline CDR1 and CDR2: SGHNT and YYREEE (reference sequence). CDR3 sequence reads: CASSKAIEPGGEKLFF. The CDR3 DNA is TGTGCCAGCAGCAAAGCCATAGAACCCGGGGGTGAAAAACTGTTTTTT.

The chain couples TRBV4-3 to TRBJ2-7; TRBD1 matches 10 bases. The germline CDR1 and CDR2 sequences are LGHNA and YSLEER. The ends lost 1 base at V and 3 bases at J; junction bases unmatched: 3. The CDR3 runs to 15 residues. This CDR3 is CASSQVWTGGYEQYF. The CDR3 DNA follows: TGCGCCAGCAGCCAAGTTTGGACAGGGGGCTACGAGCAGTACTTC.

The chain combines TRBV2 with TRBJ2-3; D is uncertain. Germline lookup yields CDR1 SNHLY and CDR2 FYNNEI. This CDR3 spans 12 amino acids. V was clipped by 7 bases and J by 7 bases, with 12 bases between them. CDR3 nucleotides: TGTGCCAGCAACAGACCCGCAAATACGCAGTATTTT. Amino acid sequence: CASNRPANTQYF.

The chain recombines TRBV9 with TRBJ1-6; D is unresolved. The V end was cut by 4 bases, the J end by 9 bases, with 14 bases between. The CDR3 spans 14 residues. CDR1 is SGDLS, CDR2 YYNGEE, per germline. The CDR3 sequence is CASSPAGGGSPLHF. The CDR3 DNA reads as TGTGCCAGCAGCCCAGCCGGAGGAGGTTCACCCCTCCACTTT.

The genes are TRBV6-4 and TRBJ2-3; D might be TRBD1 or TRBD2, each matching 6 bases. Trimming left V 0 bases short and J 4 bases short, with 11 bases between. In germline, CDR1 is MRHNA, CDR2 SNTAGT. CDR3 size: 15 residues. CDR3 sequence reads: CASSDSLGGPDTQYF. The CDR3 DNA is TGTGCCAGCAGTGACTCCCTCGGGGGCCCAGATACGCAGTATTTT.

This chain uses TRBV6-5 with TRBJ1-1, with D unresolved. This CDR3 comprises 12 residues. V was cut by 2 bases and J by 8 bases, with 9 bases left in between. CDR1 and CDR2 from the germline V gene are MNHEY and SVGAGI. The CDR3 sequence: CASSYGVTEAFF. The CDR3 nucleotides read TGTGCCAGCAGTTACGGGGTTACCGAAGCTTTCTTT.

This rearrangement joins TRBV27 to TRBJ2-7, with D maybe TRBD1 (6 bases). The germline V and J ends were trimmed by 3 bases and 0 bases, with 15 bases remaining between them. This CDR3 contains 16 residues. Germline V gene lookup returns CDR1 MNHEY and CDR2 SMNVEV (reference sequence). The chain's CDR3 is CASSLGSGTNSYEQYF. CDR3 sequence (DNA): TGTGCCAGCAGTTTGGGGTCCGGGACAAACTCCTACGAGCAGTACTTC.

The V gene is TRBV11-2, the J gene TRBJ2-7; D is unresolved. V dropped 2 bases and J dropped 1 base, with 9 bases sitting between them. The CDR3 length is 14 residues. CDR1 and CDR2 (germline): SGHAT, FQNNGV. The CDR3 is CASSLISASYEQYF. The CDR3 DNA reads as TGTGCCAGCAGCTTAATTTCGGCTTCCTACGAGCAGTACTTC.

The chain employs TRBV6-5 and TRBJ1-2; possibly TRBD1 for D (6 bases). Per the germline V gene, CDR1 is MNHEY and CDR2 is SVGAGI. Trimming pared 4 bases from V and 4 bases from J, leaving 13 bases between. There are 14 residues in the CDR3. This CDR3 reads CASSSGTPSYGYTF. In DNA form, the CDR3 reads TGTGCCAGCAGTTCCGGGACACCCTCCTATGGCTACACCTTC.

CDR3 protein: CASSQDLGTPYEQYF. In nucleotides, the CDR3 is TGCGCCAGCAGCCAAGATCTCGGGACACCGTACGAGCAGTACTTC. V is TRBV4-3 and J is TRBJ2-7, with D perhaps matching TRBD1 (6 bases). Germline CDR1 reads LGHNA; CDR2 reads YSLEER. The CDR3 contains 15 residues. V was pared by 0 bases and J by 4 bases, with 13 bases between.

The chain employs TRBV5-1 and TRBJ1-2; TRBD1 might be the D (5 bases). This CDR3 contains 11 residues. V dropped 2 bases and J dropped 7 bases, with 6 bases sitting between them. Germline V lookup: CDR1 SGHRS, CDR2 YFSETQ. The CDR3 reads CASSFRGGYTF. CDR3 DNA: TGCGCCAGCAGCTTTAGGGGTGGCTACACCTTC.

This sequence joins TRBV7-9 and TRBJ2-7, with D perhaps TRBD1 (6 bases). Trimming removed 3 bases at V and 4 bases at J, with 10 bases between. This CDR3 has 13 amino acids. Germline values: CDR1 SEHNR, CDR2 FQNEAQ (reference sequence). As DNA, the CDR3 is TGTGCCAGCAGCTTGGGACAACTATACGAGCAGTACTTC. This sequence encodes CASSLGQLYEQYF.

The chain employs TRBV7-9 and TRBJ2-7; a possible D gene is TRBD1 (5 bases). The CDR3 runs to 15 residues. V lost 5 bases to trimming and J lost 5 bases, with 19 bases between them. Germline-derived CDR1 and CDR2 are SEHNR and FQNEAQ (reference sequence). The CDR3 spells CASSTRTSVIHEQYF. DNA for the CDR3: TGTGCCAGCAGCACCCGGACAAGTGTAATCCACGAGCAGTACTTC.

The chain uses TRBV6-6 and TRBJ1-1, with TRBD1 as a possible D gene (5 bases). The CDR3 sequence is 12 residues long. The germline V gene has CDR1 MNHNY and CDR2 SVGAGI (reference sequence). V was cut by 4 bases and J by 7 bases, with 10 bases left in between. CDR3: CASSWAGNEAFF. In DNA form, the CDR3 reads TGTGCCAGCAGTTGGGCAGGGAATGAAGCTTTCTTT.

As concerns this clone: Other DNA sequences in the same sample also yield this CDR3. V is TRBV6-1 and J is TRBJ2-7; D unclear. CDR3 length: 13 residues. Trimming took off 0 bases at V and 3 bases at J, with 6 bases between the two ends. CDR1 MNHNS and CDR2 SASEGT come from the germline V gene. The chain's CDR3 is CASSEAPVYEQYF. In DNA form, the CDR3 reads TGTGCCAGCAGTGAAGCGCCGGTCTACGAGCAGTACTTC.

This clone was counted a single time. V gene TRBV18 combines with J gene TRBJ2-7; possibly TRBD1 for D (5 bases). The CDR3 is 12 residues long. CDR1 and CDR2 (germline): KGHSH, LQKENI. The ends were cut back, 6 bases at V and 5 bases at J, with 11 bases in the middle. DNA of the CDR3: TGTGCCAGCTCGGGGCTCGGCGACGAGCAGTACTTC. Its translation is CASSGLGDEQYF.